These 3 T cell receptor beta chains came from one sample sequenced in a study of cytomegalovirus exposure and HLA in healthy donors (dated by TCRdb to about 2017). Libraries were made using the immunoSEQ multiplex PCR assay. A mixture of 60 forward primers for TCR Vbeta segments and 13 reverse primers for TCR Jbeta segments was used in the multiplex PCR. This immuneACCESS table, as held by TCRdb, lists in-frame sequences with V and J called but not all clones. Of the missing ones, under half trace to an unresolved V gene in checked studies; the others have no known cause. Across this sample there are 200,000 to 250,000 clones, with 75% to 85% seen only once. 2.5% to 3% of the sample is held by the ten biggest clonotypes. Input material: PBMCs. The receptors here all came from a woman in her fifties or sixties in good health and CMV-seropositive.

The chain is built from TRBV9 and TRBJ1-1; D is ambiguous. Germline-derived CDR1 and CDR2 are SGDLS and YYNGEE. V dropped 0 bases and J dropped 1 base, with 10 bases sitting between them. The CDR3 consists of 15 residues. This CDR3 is CASSVGLKQNTEAFF. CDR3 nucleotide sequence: TGTGCCAGCAGCGTAGGATTGAAGCAGAACACTGAAGCTTTCTTT.

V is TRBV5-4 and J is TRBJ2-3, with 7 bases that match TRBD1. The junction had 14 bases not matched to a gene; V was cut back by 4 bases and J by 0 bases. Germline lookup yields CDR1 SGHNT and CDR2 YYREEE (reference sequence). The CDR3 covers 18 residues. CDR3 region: CASSRGGGTLSSTDTQYF. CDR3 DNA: TGTGCCAGCAGCCGAGGGGGCGGAACTCTGTCTAGCACAGATACGCAGTATTTT.

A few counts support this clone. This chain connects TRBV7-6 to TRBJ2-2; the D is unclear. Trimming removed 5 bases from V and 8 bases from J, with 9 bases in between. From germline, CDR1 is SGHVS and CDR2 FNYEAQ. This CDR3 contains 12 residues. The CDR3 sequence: CASSPNGGELFF. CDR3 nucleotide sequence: TGTGCCAGCAGCCCTAATGGTGGGGAGCTGTTTTTT.